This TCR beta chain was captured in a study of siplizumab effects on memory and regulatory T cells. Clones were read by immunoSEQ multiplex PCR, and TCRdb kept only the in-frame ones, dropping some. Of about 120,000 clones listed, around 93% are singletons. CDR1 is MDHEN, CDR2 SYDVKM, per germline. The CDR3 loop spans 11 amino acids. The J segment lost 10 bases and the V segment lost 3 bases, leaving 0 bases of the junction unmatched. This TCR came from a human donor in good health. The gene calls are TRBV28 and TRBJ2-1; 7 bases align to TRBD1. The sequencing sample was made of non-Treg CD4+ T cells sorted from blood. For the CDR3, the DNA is TGTGCCAGCAGTTTGGACAGGGAGCAGTTCTTC. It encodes CASSLDREQFF.